This entry features one T cell receptor beta chain sequence. The data are from a study of blood T cell repertoires in COVID-19. The CDR3 runs to 16 residues. In germline, CDR1 is KGHSH, CDR2 LQKENI. Trimming shortened V by 5 bases and J by 2 bases, and 16 bases separated the two germline ends. The data were produced by immunoSEQ multiplex PCR, yet TCRdb's version contains in-frame clones alone and is incomplete. The table lists some 56,000 clones, approximately 89% of them singletons. This TCR was sampled from a woman aged 60-75 years with COVID-19, enrolled during active disease. V is TRBV18 and J is TRBJ1-5; D ambiguous. Sequenced sample: peripheral blood. The CDR3 DNA reads as TGTGCCAGCTCAGACCAAGGAGGGATTCGCAATCAGCCCCAGCATTTT. Translated, it gives CASSDQGGIRNQPQHF.